This TCR beta chain was sequenced during a study of T cell responses to AZD1222 COVID-19 vaccine. Clones were sequenced by immunoSEQ multiplex PCR, and TCRdb holds only the in-frame ones, with some missing. This table holds 210,000 or so clones, roughly 91% found once. The CDR3 runs 11 residues. Per the germline V gene, CDR1 is SGHDT and CDR2 is YYEEEE. The V and J ends lost 0 bases and 6 bases respectively, with 4 bases between them. This chain uses TRBV5-6 with TRBJ2-7; D is undetermined. This TCR derives from an adult in good health. The sequenced sample was peripheral blood, obtained on day 0 of MenACWY control vaccination. The CDR3 reads CASSLGREQYF. The CDR3 DNA reads as TGTGCCAGCAGCTTGGGACGCGAGCAGTACTTC. Filled out from reference TRBV5-6 and TRBJ2-7, the complete variable domain reads DAGVTQSPTHLIKTRGQQVTLRCSPKSGHDTVSWYQQALGQGPQFIFQYYEEEERQRGNFPDRFSGHQFPNYSSELNVNALLLGDSALYLCASSLGREQYFGPGTRLTVT.